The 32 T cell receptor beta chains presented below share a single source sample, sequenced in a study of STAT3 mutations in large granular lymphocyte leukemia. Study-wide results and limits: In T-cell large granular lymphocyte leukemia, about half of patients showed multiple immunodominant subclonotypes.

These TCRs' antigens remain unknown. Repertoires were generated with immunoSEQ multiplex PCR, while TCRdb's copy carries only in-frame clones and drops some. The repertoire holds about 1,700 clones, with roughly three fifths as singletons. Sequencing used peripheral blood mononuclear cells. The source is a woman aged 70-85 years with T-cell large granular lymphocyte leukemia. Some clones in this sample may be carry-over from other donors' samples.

In DNA form, the CDR3 reads TGCAGTGCTTCCTCGGGGGAGGGGCAGTACTTC. It translates to CSASSGEGQYF. This chain connects TRBV20-1 to TRBJ2-7, with 7 bases identical to TRBD2. Trimming took 5 bases from V and 9 from J; bases not matched to a gene: 7. From germline, CDR1 is DFQATT and CDR2 SNEGSKA (reference sequence). The CDR3 runs 11 residues.

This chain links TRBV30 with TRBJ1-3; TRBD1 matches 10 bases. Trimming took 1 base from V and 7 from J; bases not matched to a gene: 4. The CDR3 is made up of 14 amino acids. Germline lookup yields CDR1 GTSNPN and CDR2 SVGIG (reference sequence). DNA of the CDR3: TGTGCCTGGAGTGAGGGACAGGGGAGGAACACCATATATTTT. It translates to CAWSEGQGRNTIYF.

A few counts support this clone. DNA for the CDR3: TGTGCCAGTAGTGATTCCCGCGGTGGCGGGAGGACCGAGCAGTACTTC. It is translated as CASSDSRGGGRTEQYF. The rearrangement uses TRBV19 and TRBJ2-7, with 8 bases matching TRBD2. V was clipped by 5 bases and J by 6 bases; unmatched bases: 15. The CDR3 runs 16 residues. The germline V gene encodes CDR1 LNHDA and CDR2 SQIVND (reference sequence).

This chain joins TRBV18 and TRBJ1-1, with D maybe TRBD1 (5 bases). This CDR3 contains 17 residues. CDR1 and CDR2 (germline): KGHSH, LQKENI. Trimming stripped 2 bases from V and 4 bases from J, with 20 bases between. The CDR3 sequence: CASSPSAGRVSGTEAFF. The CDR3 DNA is TGTGCCAGCTCACCATCGGCAGGGAGAGTGTCTGGCACTGAAGCTTTCTTT.

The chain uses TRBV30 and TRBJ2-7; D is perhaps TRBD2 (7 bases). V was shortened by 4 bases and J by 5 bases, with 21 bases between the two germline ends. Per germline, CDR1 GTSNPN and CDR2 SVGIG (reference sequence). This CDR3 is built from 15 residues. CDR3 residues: CAWTIGGAGSNEQYF. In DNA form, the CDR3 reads TGTGCCTGGACCATAGGGGGGGCAGGGTCGAACGAGCAGTACTTC.

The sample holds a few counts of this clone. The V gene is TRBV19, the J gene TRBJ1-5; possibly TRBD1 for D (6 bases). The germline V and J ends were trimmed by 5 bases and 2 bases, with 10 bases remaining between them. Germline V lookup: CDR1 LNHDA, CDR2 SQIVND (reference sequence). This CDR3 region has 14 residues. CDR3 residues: CASSSAGGNQPQHF. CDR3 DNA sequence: TGTGCCAGTAGTTCGGCAGGGGGCAATCAGCCCCAGCATTTT.

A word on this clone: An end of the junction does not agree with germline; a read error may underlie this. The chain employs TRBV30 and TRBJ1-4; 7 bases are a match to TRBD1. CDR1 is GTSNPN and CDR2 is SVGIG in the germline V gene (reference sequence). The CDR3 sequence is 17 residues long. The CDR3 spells CAWRSGGGAGPNEKLFF. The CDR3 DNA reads TGTGCCTGGAGGTCGGGAGGGGGCGCGGGTCCTAACGAAAAACTGTTTTTT.

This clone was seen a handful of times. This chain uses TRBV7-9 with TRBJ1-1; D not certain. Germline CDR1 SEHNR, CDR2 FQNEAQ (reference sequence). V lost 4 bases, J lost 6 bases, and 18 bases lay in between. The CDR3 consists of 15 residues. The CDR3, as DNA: TGTGCCAGCAGCTCCTCCAATGGGATTATAGCTGAAGCTTTCTTT. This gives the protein CASSSSNGIIAEAFF.

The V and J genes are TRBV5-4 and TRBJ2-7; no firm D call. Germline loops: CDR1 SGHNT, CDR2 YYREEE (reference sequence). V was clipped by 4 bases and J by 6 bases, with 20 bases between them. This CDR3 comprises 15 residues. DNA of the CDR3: TGTGCCAGCAGCGGAAGGGCTTCCGAGCCGGGCGAGCAGTACTTC. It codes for CASSGRASEPGEQYF.

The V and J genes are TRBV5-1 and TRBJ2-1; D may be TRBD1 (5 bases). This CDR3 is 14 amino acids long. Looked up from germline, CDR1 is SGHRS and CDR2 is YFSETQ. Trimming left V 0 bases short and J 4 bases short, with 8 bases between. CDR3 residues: CASSLDGQYNEQFF. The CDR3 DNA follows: TGCGCCAGCAGCTTGGATGGACAATACAATGAGCAGTTCTTC.

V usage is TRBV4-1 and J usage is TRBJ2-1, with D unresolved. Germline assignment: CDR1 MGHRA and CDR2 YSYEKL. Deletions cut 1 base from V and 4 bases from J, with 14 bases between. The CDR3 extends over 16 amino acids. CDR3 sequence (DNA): TGCGCCAGCAGCCAAGTCAGGTTAGTCCGTTACAATGAGCAGTTCTTC. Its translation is CASSQVRLVRYNEQFF.

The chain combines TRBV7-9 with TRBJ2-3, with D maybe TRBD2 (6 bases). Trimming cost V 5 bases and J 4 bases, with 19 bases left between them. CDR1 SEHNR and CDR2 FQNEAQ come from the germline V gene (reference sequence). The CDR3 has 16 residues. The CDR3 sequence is CASSPPRETASDTQYF. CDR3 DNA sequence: TGTGCCAGCAGCCCCCCCCGGGAGACCGCTTCAGATACGCAGTATTTT.

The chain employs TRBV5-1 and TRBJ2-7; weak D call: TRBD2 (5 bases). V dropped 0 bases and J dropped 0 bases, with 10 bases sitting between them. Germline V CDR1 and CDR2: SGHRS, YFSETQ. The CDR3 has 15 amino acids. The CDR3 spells CASSLAVASSYEQYF. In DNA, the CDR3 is TGCGCCAGCAGCTTGGCGGTAGCGAGCTCCTACGAGCAGTACTTC.

The CDR3 is CASSLRLAGINEQFF. The CDR3 nucleotides read TGCGCCAGCAGCTTGCGACTAGCGGGGATCAATGAGCAGTTCTTC. The chain combines TRBV5-1 with TRBJ2-1, with 11 bases lining up with TRBD2. V lost 1 base, J lost 6 bases, and 3 bases stayed unmatched. From germline, CDR1 is SGHRS and CDR2 YFSETQ. The CDR3 has 15 amino acids.

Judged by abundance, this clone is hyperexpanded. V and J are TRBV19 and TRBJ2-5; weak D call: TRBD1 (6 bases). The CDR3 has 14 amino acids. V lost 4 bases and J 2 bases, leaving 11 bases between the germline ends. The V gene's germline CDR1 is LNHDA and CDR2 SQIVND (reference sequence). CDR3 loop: CASSTGTLQETQYF. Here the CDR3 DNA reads TGTGCCAGTAGTACGGGGACACTACAAGAGACCCAGTACTTC.

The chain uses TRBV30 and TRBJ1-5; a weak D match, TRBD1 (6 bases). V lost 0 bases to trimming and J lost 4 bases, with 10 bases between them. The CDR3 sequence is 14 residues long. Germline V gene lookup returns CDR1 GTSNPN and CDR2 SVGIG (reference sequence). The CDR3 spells CAWSVRQANQPQHF. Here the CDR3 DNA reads TGTGCCTGGAGTGTACGACAGGCGAATCAGCCCCAGCATTTT. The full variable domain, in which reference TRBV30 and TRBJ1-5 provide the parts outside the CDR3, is SQTIHQWPATLVQPVGSPLSLECTVEGTSNPNLYWYRQAAGRGLQLLFYSVGIGQISSEVPQNLSASRPQDRQFILSSKKLLLSDSGFYLCAWSVRQANQPQHFGDGTRLSIL.

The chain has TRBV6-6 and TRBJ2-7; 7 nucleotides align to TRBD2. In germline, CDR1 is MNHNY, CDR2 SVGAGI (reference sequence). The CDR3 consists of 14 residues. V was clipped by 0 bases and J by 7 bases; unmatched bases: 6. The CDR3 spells CASSYSRGEGEQYF. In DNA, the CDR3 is TGTGCCAGCAGTTACTCGCGAGGGGAGGGTGAGCAGTACTTC.

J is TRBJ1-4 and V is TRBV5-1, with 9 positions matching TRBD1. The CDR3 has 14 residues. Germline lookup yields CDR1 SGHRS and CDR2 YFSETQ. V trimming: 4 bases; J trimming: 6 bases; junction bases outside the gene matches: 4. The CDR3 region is CASSIGTGYEKLFF. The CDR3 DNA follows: TGCGCCAGCAGCATCGGGACAGGGTATGAAAAACTGTTTTTT.

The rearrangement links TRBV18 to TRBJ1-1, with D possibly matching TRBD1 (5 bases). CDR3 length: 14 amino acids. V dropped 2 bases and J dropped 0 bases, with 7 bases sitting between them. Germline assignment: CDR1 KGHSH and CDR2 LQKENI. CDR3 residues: CASSPEGLNTEAFF. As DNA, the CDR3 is TGTGCCAGCTCACCAGAGGGGTTGAACACTGAAGCTTTCTTT.

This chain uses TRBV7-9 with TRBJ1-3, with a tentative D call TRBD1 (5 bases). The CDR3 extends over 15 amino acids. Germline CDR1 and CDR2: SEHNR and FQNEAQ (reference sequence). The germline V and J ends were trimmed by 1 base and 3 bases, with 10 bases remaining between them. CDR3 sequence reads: CASSLVMGLGNTIYF. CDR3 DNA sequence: TGTGCCAGCAGCTTAGTAATGGGGCTTGGAAACACCATATATTTT.

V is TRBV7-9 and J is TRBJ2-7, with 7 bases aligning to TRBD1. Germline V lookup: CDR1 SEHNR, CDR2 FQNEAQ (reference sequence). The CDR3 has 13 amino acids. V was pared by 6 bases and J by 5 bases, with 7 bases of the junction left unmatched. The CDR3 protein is CASRADRVHEQYF. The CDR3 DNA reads TGTGCCAGCAGGGCAGACAGGGTCCACGAGCAGTACTTC.

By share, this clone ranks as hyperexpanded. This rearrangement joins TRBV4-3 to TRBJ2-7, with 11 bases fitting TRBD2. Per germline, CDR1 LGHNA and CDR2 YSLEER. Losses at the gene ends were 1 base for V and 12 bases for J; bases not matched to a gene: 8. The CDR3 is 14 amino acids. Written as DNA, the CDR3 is TGCGCCAGCAGCCAAGGGGTTTCTAGCGGGAGGCCGTACTTC. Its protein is CASSQGVSSGRPYF.

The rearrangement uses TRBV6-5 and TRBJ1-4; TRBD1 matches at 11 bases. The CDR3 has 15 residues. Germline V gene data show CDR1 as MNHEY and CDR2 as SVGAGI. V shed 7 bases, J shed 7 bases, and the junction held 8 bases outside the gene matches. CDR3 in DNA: TGTGCCAGCAAGGGACAGGGGGGTTCAGGTGAAAAACTGTTTTTT. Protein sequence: CASKGQGGSGEKLFF.

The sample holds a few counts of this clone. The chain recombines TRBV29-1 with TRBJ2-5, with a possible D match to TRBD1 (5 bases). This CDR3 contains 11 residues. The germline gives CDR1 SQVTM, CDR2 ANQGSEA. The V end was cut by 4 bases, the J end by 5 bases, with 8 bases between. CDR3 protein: CSVGGKETQYF. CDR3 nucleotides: TGCAGCGTTGGGGGCAAGGAGACCCAGTACTTC.

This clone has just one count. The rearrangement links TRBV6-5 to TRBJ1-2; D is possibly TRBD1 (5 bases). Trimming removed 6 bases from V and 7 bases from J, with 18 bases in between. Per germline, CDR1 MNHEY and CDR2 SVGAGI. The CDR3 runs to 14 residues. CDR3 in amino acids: CASREEIRTSGYTF. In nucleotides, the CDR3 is TGTGCCAGCAGGGAGGAAATCAGGACAAGTGGCTACACCTTC.

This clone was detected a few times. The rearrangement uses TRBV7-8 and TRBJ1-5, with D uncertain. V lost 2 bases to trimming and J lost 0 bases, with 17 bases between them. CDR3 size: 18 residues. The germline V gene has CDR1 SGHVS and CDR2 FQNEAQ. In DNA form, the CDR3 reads TGTGCCAGCAGCTTATATTCCTCACCATCCTATAGCAATCAGCCCCAGCATTTT. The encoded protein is CASSLYSSPSYSNQPQHF.

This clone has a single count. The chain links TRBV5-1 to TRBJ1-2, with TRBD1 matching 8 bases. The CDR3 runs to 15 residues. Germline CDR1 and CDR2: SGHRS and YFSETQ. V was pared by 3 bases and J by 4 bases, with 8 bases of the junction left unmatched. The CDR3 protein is CASSSGTGDLYGYTF. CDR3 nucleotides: TGCGCCAGCAGCTCCGGGACAGGAGACCTCTATGGCTACACCTTC. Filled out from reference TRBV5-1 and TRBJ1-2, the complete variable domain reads KAGVTQTPRYLIKTRGQQVTLSCSPISGHRSVSWYQQTPGQGLQFLFEYFSETQRNKGNFPGRFSGRQFSNSRSEMNVSTLELGDSALYLCASSSGTGDLYGYTFGSGTRLTVV.

CDR3 region: CASDTQRRAFF. The CDR3 DNA sequence: TGTGCTAGTGACACTCAGAGGAGGGCTTTCTTT. The V call is TRBV12-5, the J call TRBJ1-1; unclear D gene. Germline lookup yields CDR1 LGHNT and CDR2 FRNRAP. Trimming left V 7 bases short and J 11 bases short, with 14 bases between. This CDR3 is 11 amino acids long.

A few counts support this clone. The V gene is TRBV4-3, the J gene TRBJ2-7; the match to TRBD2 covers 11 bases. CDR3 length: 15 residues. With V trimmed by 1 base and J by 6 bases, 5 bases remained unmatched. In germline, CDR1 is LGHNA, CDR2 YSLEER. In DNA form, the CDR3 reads TGCGCCAGCAGCCAAGGGCTAGCGGGAGGAAGCGAGCAGTACTTC. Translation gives CASSQGLAGGSEQYF.

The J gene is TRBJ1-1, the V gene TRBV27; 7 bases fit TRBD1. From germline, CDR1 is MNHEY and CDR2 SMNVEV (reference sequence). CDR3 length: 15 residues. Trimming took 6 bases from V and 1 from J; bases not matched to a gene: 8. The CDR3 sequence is CASRYGQEPNTEAFF. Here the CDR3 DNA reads TGTGCCAGCAGGTACGGACAGGAGCCGAACACTGAAGCTTTCTTT.

The CDR3 is CASSLALGASETQYF. The CDR3 region has the DNA TGTGCCAGCAGCTTAGCGCTCGGCGCAAGCGAGACCCAGTACTTC. The chain is built from TRBV7-9 and TRBJ2-5; unclear D gene. V dropped 0 bases and J dropped 5 bases, with 13 bases sitting between them. This CDR3 is built from 15 residues. Germline loops: CDR1 SEHNR, CDR2 FQNEAQ (reference sequence).

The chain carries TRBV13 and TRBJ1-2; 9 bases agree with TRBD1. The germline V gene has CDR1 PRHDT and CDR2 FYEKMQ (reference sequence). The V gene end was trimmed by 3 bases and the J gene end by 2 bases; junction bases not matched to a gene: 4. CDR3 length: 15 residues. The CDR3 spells CASSFRDRENYGYTF. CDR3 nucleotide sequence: TGTGCCAGCAGCTTTAGGGACAGGGAAAACTATGGCTACACCTTC.